The T cell receptor beta chain under discussion was sequenced for a study of blood T cell repertoires in COVID-19. Across the whole study: Sites across the United States, Italy and Spain contributed samples from acute and convalescent COVID-19. From T cells, B-cell-depleted T cells, or PBMCs came the material, which was cDNA or gDNA.

The authors' processing: Reference gene primer amplification gave nucleated cell count estimates. Using immunoSEQ multiplex PCR, the repertoire was profiled, and TCRdb retains in-frame clones only, with some absent. The DNA was the basis for D and trimming; V, J and clone size are from that table. The table records fewer than 80,000 clones, roughly four fifths of them present only once. This TCR came from a human donor in a cohort sampled during active COVID-19. Specimen: peripheral blood.

CDR3 nucleotide sequence: TGTGCCAGCAGCATGACAGGGGAGTCATTCGAGCAGTACTTC. The encoded protein is CASSMTGESFEQYF. The gene calls are TRBV7-9 and TRBJ2-7; 8 bases are shared with TRBD1. The CDR3 runs 14 residues. V gave up 5 bases and J gave up 6 bases; unmatched junction bases: 9. Looked up from germline, CDR1 is SEHNR and CDR2 is FQNEAQ (reference sequence).